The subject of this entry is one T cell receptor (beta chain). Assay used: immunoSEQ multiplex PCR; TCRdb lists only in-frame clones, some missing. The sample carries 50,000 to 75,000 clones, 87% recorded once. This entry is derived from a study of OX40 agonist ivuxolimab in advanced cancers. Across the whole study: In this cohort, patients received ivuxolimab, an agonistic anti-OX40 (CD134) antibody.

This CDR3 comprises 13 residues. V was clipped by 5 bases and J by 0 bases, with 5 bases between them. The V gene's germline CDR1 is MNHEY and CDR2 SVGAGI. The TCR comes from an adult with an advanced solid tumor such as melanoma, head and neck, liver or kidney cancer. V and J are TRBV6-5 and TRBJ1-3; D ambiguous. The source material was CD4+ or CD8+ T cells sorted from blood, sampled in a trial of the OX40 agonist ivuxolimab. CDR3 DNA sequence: TGTGCCAGCAGTGTCAGCTCTGGAAACACCATATATTTT. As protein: CASSVSSGNTIYF.